This TCR beta chain stems from a study of blood T cell repertoires in COVID-19. In the original workflow: It was from reference gene primer amplification that nucleated cell counts were estimated. Only in-frame clones appear in the TCRdb table, and some are missing; sequencing was by immunoSEQ multiplex PCR. V and J calls and clone size follow that table, whereas D and trimming were derived from the DNA. The sample lists about 410,000 clones, roughly 88% occurring once. Germline CDR1 SGHNT, CDR2 YENEEA. V lost 5 bases and J lost 4; bases outside the gene matches: 6. CDR3 length: 15 residues. V usage is TRBV11-3 and J usage is TRBJ2-1; 9 nucleotides match TRBD2. The TCR was taken from a woman younger than 45 with active or convalescent COVID-19. The material sequenced was peripheral blood. The CDR3 here is CASSRSGGQYNEQFF. In DNA form, the CDR3 reads TGTGCCAGCAGCCGGAGCGGGGGGCAGTACAATGAGCAGTTCTTC.